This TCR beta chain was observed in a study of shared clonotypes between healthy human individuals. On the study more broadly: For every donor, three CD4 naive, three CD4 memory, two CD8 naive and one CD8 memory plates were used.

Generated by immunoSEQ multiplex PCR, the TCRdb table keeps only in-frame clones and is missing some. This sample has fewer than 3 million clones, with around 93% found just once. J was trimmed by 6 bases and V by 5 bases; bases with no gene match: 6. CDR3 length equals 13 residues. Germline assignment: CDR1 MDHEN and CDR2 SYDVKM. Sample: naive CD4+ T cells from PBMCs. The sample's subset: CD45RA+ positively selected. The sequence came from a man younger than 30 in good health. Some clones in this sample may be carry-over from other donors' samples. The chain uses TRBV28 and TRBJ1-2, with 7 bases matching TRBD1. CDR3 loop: CASSPGGGDGYTF. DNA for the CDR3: TGTGCCAGCAGTCCCGGAGGGGGCGATGGCTACACCTTC.